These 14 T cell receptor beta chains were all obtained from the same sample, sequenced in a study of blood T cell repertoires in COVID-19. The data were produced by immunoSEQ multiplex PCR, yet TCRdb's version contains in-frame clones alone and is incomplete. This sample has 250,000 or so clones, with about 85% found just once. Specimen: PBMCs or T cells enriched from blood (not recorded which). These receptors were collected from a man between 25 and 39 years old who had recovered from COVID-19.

The CDR3 spells CASGGTSGTNEQFF. DNA of the CDR3: TGTGCCAGCGGGGGGACTAGCGGAACCAATGAGCAGTTCTTC. The chain is built from TRBV2 and TRBJ2-1; the match to TRBD2 covers 11 bases. This CDR3 contains 14 residues. Per the germline V gene, CDR1 is SNHLY and CDR2 is FYNNEI. Germline trimming cut 8 bases from V and 6 bases from J; bases unmatched to any gene: 6.

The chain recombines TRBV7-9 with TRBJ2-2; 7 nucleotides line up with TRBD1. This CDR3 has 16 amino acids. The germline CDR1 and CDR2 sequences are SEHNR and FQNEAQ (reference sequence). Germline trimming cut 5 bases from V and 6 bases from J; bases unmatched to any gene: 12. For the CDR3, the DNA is TGTGCCAGCAGCCTCACGACAGGGCAAGGTCCCGGGGAGCTGTTTTTT. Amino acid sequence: CASSLTTGQGPGELFF. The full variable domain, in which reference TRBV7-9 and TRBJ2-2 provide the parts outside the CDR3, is DTGVSQNPRHKITKRGQNVTFRCDPISEHNRLYWYRQTLGQGPEFLTYFQNEAQLEKSRLLSDRFSAERPKGSFSTLEIQRTEQGDSAMYLCASSLTTGQGPGELFFGEGSRLTVL.

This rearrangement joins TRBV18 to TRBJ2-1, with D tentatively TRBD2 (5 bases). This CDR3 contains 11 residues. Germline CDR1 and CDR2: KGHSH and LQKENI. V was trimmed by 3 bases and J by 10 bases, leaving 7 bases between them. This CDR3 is CASSPGEEQFF. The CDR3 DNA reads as TGTGCCAGCTCACCTGGGGAGGAGCAGTTCTTC.

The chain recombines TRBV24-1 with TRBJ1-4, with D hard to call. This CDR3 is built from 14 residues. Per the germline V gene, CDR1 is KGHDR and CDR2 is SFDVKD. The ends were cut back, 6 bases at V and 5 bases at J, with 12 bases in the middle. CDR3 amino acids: CATSRGDPNEKLFF. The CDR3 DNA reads TGTGCCACCAGTAGAGGCGACCCAAATGAAAAACTGTTTTTT.

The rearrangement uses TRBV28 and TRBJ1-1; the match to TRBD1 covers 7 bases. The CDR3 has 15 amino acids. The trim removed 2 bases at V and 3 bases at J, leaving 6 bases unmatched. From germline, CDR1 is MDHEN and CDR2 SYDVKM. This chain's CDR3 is CASSLVTGTYTEAFF. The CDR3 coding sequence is TGTGCCAGCAGTTTAGTGACAGGGACTTACACTGAAGCTTTCTTT.

The CDR3 here is CASSLTSGSGGYTF. CDR3 DNA: TGTGCCAGCAGTCTAACATCAGGGTCCGGTGGCTACACCTTC. This sequence joins TRBV27 and TRBJ1-2, with a tentative D call TRBD1 (5 bases). V was trimmed by 5 bases and J by 7 bases, leaving 17 bases between them. This CDR3 has 14 amino acids. Germline values: CDR1 MNHEY, CDR2 SMNVEV (reference sequence).

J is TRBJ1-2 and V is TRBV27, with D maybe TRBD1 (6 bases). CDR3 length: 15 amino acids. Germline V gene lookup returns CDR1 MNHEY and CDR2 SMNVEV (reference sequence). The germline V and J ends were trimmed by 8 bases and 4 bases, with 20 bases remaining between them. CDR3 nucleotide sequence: TGTGCCAGCGCAACAACAGGGAGGGCGGGCTATGGCTACACCTTC. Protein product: CASATTGRAGYGYTF.

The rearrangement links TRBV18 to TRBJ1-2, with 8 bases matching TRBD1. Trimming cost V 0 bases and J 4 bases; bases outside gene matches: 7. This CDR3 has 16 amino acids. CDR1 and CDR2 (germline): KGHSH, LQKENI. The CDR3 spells CASSPPGQERVYGYTF. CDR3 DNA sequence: TGTGCCAGCTCACCACCGGGACAGGAGAGGGTCTATGGCTACACCTTC.

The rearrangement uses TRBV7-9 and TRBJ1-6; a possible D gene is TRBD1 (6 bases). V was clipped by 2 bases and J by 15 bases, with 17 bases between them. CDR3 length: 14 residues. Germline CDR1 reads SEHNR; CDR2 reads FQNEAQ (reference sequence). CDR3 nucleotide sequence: TGTGCCAGCAGCTTAAGCACGAATACAGGGCACCTCCACTTT. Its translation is CASSLSTNTGHLHF.

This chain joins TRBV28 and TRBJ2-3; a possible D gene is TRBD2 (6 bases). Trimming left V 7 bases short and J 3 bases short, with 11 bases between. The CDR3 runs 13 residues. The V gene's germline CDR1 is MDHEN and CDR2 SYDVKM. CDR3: CASTQRGTDTQYF. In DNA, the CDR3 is TGTGCCAGCACCCAACGGGGGACAGATACGCAGTATTTT.

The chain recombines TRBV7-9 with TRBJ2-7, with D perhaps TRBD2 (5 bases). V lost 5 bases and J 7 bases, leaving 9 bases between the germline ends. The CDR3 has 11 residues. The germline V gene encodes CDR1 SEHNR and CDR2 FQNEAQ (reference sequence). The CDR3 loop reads CASSRSGEQYF. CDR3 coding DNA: TGTGCCAGCAGCCGGTCGGGGGAGCAGTACTTC.

CDR3: CASSVATPGTRGHNEQFF. The CDR3 DNA is TGTGCCAGCAGCGTAGCTACCCCCGGGACACGAGGACACAATGAGCAGTTCTTC. The chain uses TRBV9 and TRBJ2-1; possibly TRBD1 for D (6 bases). The CDR3 contains 18 residues. Germline CDR1 is SGDLS and CDR2 is YYNGEE. V lost 0 bases, J lost 5 bases, and 21 bases lay in between.

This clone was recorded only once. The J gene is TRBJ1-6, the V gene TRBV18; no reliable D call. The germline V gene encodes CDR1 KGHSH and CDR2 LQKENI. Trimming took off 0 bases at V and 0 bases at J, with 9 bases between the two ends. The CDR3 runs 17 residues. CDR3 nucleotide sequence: TGTGCCAGCTCACCACCACCAGGAAGCTCCTATAATTCACCCCTCCACTTT. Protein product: CASSPPPGSSYNSPLHF.

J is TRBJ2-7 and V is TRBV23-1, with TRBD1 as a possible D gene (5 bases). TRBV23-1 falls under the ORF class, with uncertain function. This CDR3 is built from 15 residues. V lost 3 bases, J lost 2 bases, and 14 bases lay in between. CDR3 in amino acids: CASSHTRPGPYEQYF. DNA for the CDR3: TGCGCCAGCAGTCACACCAGGCCAGGGCCCTACGAGCAGTACTTC.